One and the same sample provided the 13 T cell receptor beta chains below, sequenced in a study of blood T cell repertoires in COVID-19. Generated by immunoSEQ multiplex PCR, the TCRdb table keeps only in-frame clones and is missing some. This table has more than 250,000 clones, approximately 85% appearing once. The sample was peripheral blood. The receptor set was obtained from a human donor in a cohort sampled during active COVID-19.

The chain uses TRBV3-1 (or the pseudogene TRBV3-2) and TRBJ1-2; 9 bases match TRBD1. Per the germline V gene, CDR1 is LGHDT and CDR2 is YNNKEL (reference sequence). After removal of 3 bases from V and 3 bases from J, the junction contained 8 bases not matched to a gene. This CDR3 spans 16 amino acids. The CDR3 region is CASSHRGTGTYYGYTF. The DNA for the CDR3 is TGTGCCAGCAGCCATAGAGGGACAGGGACTTACTATGGCTACACCTTC.

The V gene is TRBV19, the J gene TRBJ2-7; 7 bases fit TRBD1. Per the germline V gene, CDR1 is LNHDA and CDR2 is SQIVND (reference sequence). J lost 3 bases, V lost 5 bases, and 10 bases had no gene match. The CDR3 spans 15 residues. CDR3 loop: CASSVRQGSDYEQYF. CDR3 coding DNA: TGTGCCAGTAGTGTTAGACAGGGATCCGACTACGAGCAGTACTTC.

The chain employs TRBV5-1 and TRBJ1-6, with 7 nucleotides matching TRBD1. Germline CDR1 and CDR2: SGHRS and YFSETQ. The CDR3 loop spans 16 amino acids. J lost 7 bases, V lost 7 bases, and 14 bases had no gene match. DNA of the CDR3: TGCGCCAGCGGACTTGACCCGGGACAGTCGAATTCACCCCTCCACTTT. Amino acid sequence: CASGLDPGQSNSPLHF.

Comment on this clone: Since the CDR3 does not end with the conserved phenylalanine or tryptophan, this likely comes from a read error. No DNA is shown, since the ends of the CDR3 on it are uncertain; the CDR3 is the one TCRdb lists. The V gene is TRBV21-1, the J gene TRBJ1-4. TRBV21-1 is a pseudogene locus. The CDR3 region is 12 residues in length, termini included. This CDR3 reads CASDWAQFGGNL.

This clone came up once. CDR3 coding DNA: TGTGCCAGCAGTTTAGCGGGAGTTTCCTACGAGCAGTACTTC. Translated: CASSLAGVSYEQYF. The chain employs TRBV6-2 or TRBV6-3 and TRBJ2-7, with 9 bases that match TRBD2. V lost 4 bases and J lost 1; bases outside the gene matches: 2. Per germline, CDR1 MNHEY and CDR2 SVGEGT. There are 14 residues in the CDR3.

This chain links TRBV9 with TRBJ2-3; the match to TRBD2 covers 11 bases. Germline CDR1 reads SGDLS; CDR2 reads YYNGEE. V dropped 4 bases and J dropped 6; count of bases not matched to a gene: 4. The CDR3 has 14 amino acids. CDR3 DNA sequence: TGTGCCAGCAGCCTTAGACTAGCGGGGGATACGCAGTATTTT. Translating it yields CASSLRLAGDTQYF.

Regarding this clone: The sample contains more than one DNA sequence encoding this CDR3. The gene calls are TRBV6-1 and TRBJ2-7; tentatively, D is TRBD1 (6 bases). The CDR3 has 13 residues. The V end was cut by 1 base, the J end by 4 bases, with 8 bases between. Germline V lookup: CDR1 MNHNS, CDR2 SASEGT. CDR3 protein: CASSEVRGYEQYF. The CDR3 DNA reads as TGTGCCAGCAGTGAAGTCAGGGGTTACGAGCAGTACTTC.

The chain joins TRBV18 to TRBJ1-5, with 7 bases aligning to TRBD1. The CDR3 has 15 amino acids. J gave up 0 bases and V 5 bases, and 4 bases lay outside the gene matches. CDR1 and CDR2 from the germline V gene are KGHSH and LQKENI. The DNA of the CDR3 is TGTGCCAGCTCAGAGACAGGGTTTAGCAATCAGCCCCAGCATTTT. Its protein is CASSETGFSNQPQHF.

In its sample, this clone was seen once. The J gene is TRBJ2-7, the V gene TRBV4-3; 8 positions agree with TRBD2. With 1 base clipped from V and 7 bases from J, the junction kept 12 bases outside the gene matches. Germline V gene lookup returns CDR1 LGHNA and CDR2 YSLEER. This CDR3 has 16 amino acids. DNA for the CDR3: TGCGCCAGCAGCCAAGGGGCGGGAGGCCCCTCGGGGGAGCAGTACTTC. It is translated as CASSQGAGGPSGEQYF.

The table lists this clone with a count of one. The gene calls are TRBV5-1 and TRBJ2-1; D may be TRBD1 (6 bases). V dropped 7 bases and J dropped 13 bases, with 21 bases sitting between them. This CDR3 spans 13 amino acids. Per the germline V gene, CDR1 is SGHRS and CDR2 is YFSETQ. CDR3 sequence reads: CASWGGMGHGQFF. The CDR3 nucleotides are TGCGCCAGCTGGGGCGGTATGGGACACGGACAGTTCTTC.

The chain links TRBV30 to TRBJ1-2, with D perhaps TRBD1 (6 bases). Trimming removed 5 bases at V and 5 bases at J, with 18 bases between. The length of the CDR3 is 14 residues. Germline V gene lookup returns CDR1 GTSNPN and CDR2 SVGIG (reference sequence). The CDR3 loop reads CAWLTQGHTYGYTF. As DNA, the CDR3 is TGTGCCTGGCTTACCCAGGGACATACTTATGGCTACACCTTC.

Worth noting for this clone: This specimen includes other DNA sequences encoding the same CDR3. V gene TRBV19 combines with J gene TRBJ1-1; D perhaps matches TRBD1 (6 bases). The CDR3 has 13 residues. The germline V gene has CDR1 LNHDA and CDR2 SQIVND (reference sequence). Trimming shortened V by 3 bases and J by 1 base, and 6 bases separated the two germline ends. Here the CDR3 reads CASSIRGNTEAFF. DNA of the CDR3: TGTGCCAGTAGTATCAGGGGGAACACTGAAGCTTTCTTT.

As for this clone: Different DNA sequences within this sample yield the same CDR3. The chain couples TRBV12-3 or TRBV12-4 to TRBJ2-7; no clear D gene. Trimming cost V 6 bases and J 0 bases, with 6 bases left between them. The CDR3 loop spans 12 amino acids. CDR3: CASSYSSYEQYF. CDR3 DNA sequence: TGTGCCAGCAGCTACAGCTCCTACGAGCAGTACTTC.